This T cell receptor (beta chain) is from a study of T cell repertoires in cytomegalovirus infection. Study-level background: Researchers turned to recently identified HLA-C-restricted CMV epitopes as well as well-studied HLA-B-restricted ones. Study results and caveats: Based on cumulative public TCR beta family frequency, carriers of CMV plus the relevant HLA were identified. What dominated the ex vivo response were HLA-C-restricted CMV-specific TCR beta clonotypes.

Ten or more counts support this clonotype. Its antigen is unidentified. TCRdb recomputed calls from the reads with MiXCR, one row per CDR3 protein. The sample has some 920,000 distinct CDR3 sequences; roughly 31% are singletons. This CDR3 contains 16 residues. Germline CDR1 and CDR2: SEHNR and FQNEAQ (reference sequence). Trimming left V 4 bases short and J 2 bases short, with 14 bases between. The chain recombines TRBV7-9 with TRBJ2-2, with D unresolved. The sequence was collected from a human donor in good health (CMV status not recorded). Some clones in this sample may be carry-over from other donors' samples. The starting material was cultured CD8+ T cells from PBMCs, obtained from culture after CMV antigen stimulation. CDR3 residues: CASSSWDTPNTGELFF. CDR3 DNA sequence: TGTGCCAGCAGCTCATGGGATACGCCAAACACCGGGGAGCTGTTTTTT.